Sequencing of this T cell receptor (beta chain) was carried out in a study of cytomegalovirus exposure and HLA in healthy donors. General study points: Specificity for CMV antigens was confirmed in vitro for a few of the CMV-associated chains. Clonal expansion was found to be greater in HLA-associated TCR beta chains than in equally common others in a later analysis. Within the data, a cluster of highly shared sequence variants was likely a sequencing artifact.

The PCR made use of 60 Vbeta and 13 Jbeta primers. The method was immunoSEQ multiplex PCR; TCRdb's version includes in-frame clones alone and lacks a portion of them. This table has 250,000 to 300,000 clones, around 90% appearing once. The germline V and J ends were trimmed by 1 base and 4 bases, with 16 bases remaining between them. The CDR3 spans 16 residues. Germline CDR1 is MGHDK and CDR2 is SYGVNS. Regarding donors, all were healthy bone marrow donors. A note on this clone: Its antigen is not known.

This clonotype was obtained from a girl aged 2 to 9 in good health and CMV-seronegative. The rearrangement uses TRBV25-1 and TRBJ2-5; tentatively, D is TRBD1 (6 bases). Source material: PBMCs. The CDR3 nucleotides are TGTGCCAGCAGTGAATGGGGGCTGGGGGTGGGAGAGACCCAGTACTTC. Translated: CASSEWGLGVGETQYF.